A selection of T cell receptor beta chains follows, all from one sample in a study of blood T cell repertoires in COVID-19. Some clones are missing from TCRdb's copy, which holds only in-frame ones; the method was immunoSEQ multiplex PCR. The table shows over 110,000 clones, with 80% occurring only once. Sequencing was performed on peripheral blood. Receptors originate from a man between 65 and 85 years old who had recovered from COVID-19. Both conserved end residues are part of each CDR3. The D gene is left open where the match is weak. Clone size is given for some rows only: seen once, a few or many times, or a class if the clone is expanded.

TGTGCCAGCAGTGGCGCTAGCCAGAACACCGGGGAGCTGTTTTTT,CASSGASQNTGELFF,TRBV2,NA,TRBJ2-2,NA
TGTGCCAGCATGGCAGGGGGCAATCAGCCCCAGCATTTT,CASMAGGNQPQHF,TRBV6-5,NA,TRBJ1-5,NA
TGCGCCAGCAACCCCTCCGGGGGAGTCTACGAGCAGTACTTC,CASNPSGGVYEQYF,TRBV10-2,NA,TRBJ2-7,NA
TGTGCCAGCAGCTTAGGACAGGGGGGAGGCTACACCTTC,CASSLGQGGGYTF,TRBV3-1/TRBV3-2,many,TRBJ1-2,TRBD1
TGTGCCACCAGTGATTCCCTCCGGGACTCGAATGAGCAGTTCTTC,CATSDSLRDSNEQFF,TRBV24-1,NA,TRBJ2-1,NA
TGCGCCCTCAAGGGGACACAGAGCTCCTACAATGAGCAGTTCTTC,CALKGTQSSYNEQFF,TRBV10-1,NA,TRBJ2-1,NA
TGCGCCAGCAGCCGATTCCAGGGTTCCCAAGAGACCCAGTACTTC,CASSRFQGSQETQYF,TRBV4-3,NA,TRBJ2-5,NA
TGTGCCAGCAGCCCGACTAGCGAACGCCAGTTTGACGAGCAGTACTTT,CASSPTSERQFDEQYF,TRBV27,NA,TRBJ2-7,TRBD2
TGCGCCAGCAGCTACCTACAGAGGGCCAACGTCCTGACTTTC,CASSYLQRANVLTF,TRBV5-1,NA,TRBJ2-6,NA
TGTGCCAGCAGCTCGGGACAGCAGATCTATGGCTACACCTTC,CASSSGQQIYGYTF,TRBV7-2,NA,TRBJ1-2,TRBD1
TGTGCCAGCAGCCAAGCATGGGCAGGGGGCTACGAGCAGTACTTC,CASSQAWAGGYEQYF,TRBV3-1/TRBV3-2,few,TRBJ2-7,TRBD1
TGTGCCAGCAGCTTGGCCGCGGGGGCTGATGGCTATGGCTACACCTTC,CASSLAAGADGYGYTF,TRBV5-4,NA,TRBJ1-2,NA
TGTGCCATCACTACGATCGTCTCCTACGAGCAGTACTTC,CAITTIVSYEQYF,TRBV2,few,TRBJ2-7,NA
TGTGCCACCAGCAGAGACCCCTCTCGGAAAGTAAGGACAGGGGGCCACGAGCAGTACTTC,CATSRDPSRKVRTGGHEQYF,TRBV15,NA,TRBJ2-7,TRBD1
TGCGCCAGCAGCCCTACTAGCGGGAAAGGCACCGGGGAGCTGTTTTTT,CASSPTSGKGTGELFF,TRBV4-1,NA,TRBJ2-2,TRBD2
TGTGCCAGCTCACCACCGCCCGGGTCGAACACTGAAGCTTTCTTT,CASSPPPGSNTEAFF,TRBV18,few,TRBJ1-1,NA
TGTGCCAGCAGTCTCCTCACCTCTAGCGGGAGAAACACCGGGGAGCTGTTTTTT,CASSLLTSSGRNTGELFF,TRBV6-2/TRBV6-3,NA,TRBJ2-2,TRBD2
TGTGCCAGCAGCGCACGGACAGAGTTAATGAACACTGAAGCTTTCTTT,CASSARTELMNTEAFF,TRBV9,NA,TRBJ1-1,NA
TGTGCCAGCGGTGGGGCAGGTCTTTATCAGCCCCAGCATTTT,CASGGAGLYQPQHF,TRBV2,NA,TRBJ1-5,NA
TGCGCCAGCAGCTTGTCTGGCGGAAGGGGTTCGCGCGAGCAGTACTTC,CASSLSGGRGSREQYF,TRBV5-1,NA,TRBJ2-7,NA
TGTGCCAGTAGGGCTACCGGGACAAACTATGGCTACACCTTC,CASRATGTNYGYTF,TRBV19,NA,TRBJ1-2,NA
TGTGCCAGCCAGTTGGGCGGGACCTACAATGAGCAGTTCTTC,CASQLGGTYNEQFF,TRBV6-5,NA,TRBJ2-1,NA
TGTGCCAGCAGCGTAGGTGTTAGCGGGCGTTCCTACGAGCAGTACTTC,CASSVGVSGRSYEQYF,TRBV9,NA,TRBJ2-7,TRBD2
TGTGCCAGCAGTCCCTTTAGCGGCTCCTACAATGAGCAGTTCTTC,CASSPFSGSYNEQFF,TRBV3-1/TRBV3-2,NA,TRBJ2-1,NA
TGCGCCAGCAGCGTGCTAGCGGGGCACTCCTACAATGAGCAGTTCTTC,CASSVLAGHSYNEQFF,TRBV5-1,NA,TRBJ2-1,TRBD2
TGTGCCAGCAGCCTATTCAGCGGCCTCAATCAGCCCCAGCATTTT,CASSLFSGLNQPQHF,TRBV7-2,NA,TRBJ1-5,NA
TGTGCCAGCAGTTTAAGACGGAGCTCCTACGAGCAGTACTTC,CASSLRRSSYEQYF,TRBV27,NA,TRBJ2-7,NA
TGTGCCAGTAGTATTTGGAGGTCCTACGAGCAGTACTTC,CASSIWRSYEQYF,TRBV19,NA,TRBJ2-7,NA
TGTGCCAGCAGTTATGAGGACATCCAAGAGACCCAGTACTTC,CASSYEDIQETQYF,TRBV6-2/TRBV6-3,NA,TRBJ2-5,NA
TGTGCCAGCAGTACGACCGGGACAGGGGGCTACGAGCAGTACTTC,CASSTTGTGGYEQYF,TRBV6-5,NA,TRBJ2-7,TRBD1
TGTGCCAGCAGTTACGTACTAGCGGGACTCCACAATGAGCAGTTCTTC,CASSYVLAGLHNEQFF,TRBV6-6,NA,TRBJ2-1,TRBD2
TGCGCCAGCAGCCAAGATCAGATAGCGGGGAACAATGAGCAGTTCTTC,CASSQDQIAGNNEQFF,TRBV4-1,NA,TRBJ2-1,TRBD2
TGCAGCGTGGCCGGGGGGTACAATGAGCAGTTCTTC,CSVAGGYNEQFF,TRBV29-1,NA,TRBJ2-1,TRBD2
TGCGCCAGCAGCTTGGGCTTTACGGGGTACAATGAGCAGTTCTTC,CASSLGFTGYNEQFF,TRBV5-1,once,TRBJ2-1,NA
TGTGCCAGCAGTCGTACTAGCACCTCATACAATGAGCAGTTCTTC,CASSRTSTSYNEQFF,TRBV27,NA,TRBJ2-1,NA
TGCGCCAGCAGCCCCCTGGTACAGTTAATGGGAGTGAGTCGGTCCACTGAAGCTTTCTTT,CASSPLVQLMGVSRSTEAFF,TRBV4-1,NA,TRBJ1-1,NA
TGTGCTAGTGGTTTGGTTACAGGTCGAAACACCATATATTTT,CASGLVTGRNTIYF,TRBV12-5,NA,TRBJ1-3,NA
TGTGCCTGGAGGGGCACCTTTAACTATGGCTACACCTTC,CAWRGTFNYGYTF,TRBV30,NA,TRBJ1-2,NA
TGTGCCAGCAGGTCGGGAGCGGGGGGCAATTCACCCCTCCACTTT,CASRSGAGGNSPLHF,TRBV27,NA,TRBJ1-6,NA
TGTGCCAGCAGTTTATTCCTAGCGGGACGGGAGACCCAGTACTTC,CASSLFLAGRETQYF,TRBV27,NA,TRBJ2-5,TRBD2
TGTGCCAGCAGTCGGGACAGACCAAACACTGAAGCTTTCTTT,CASSRDRPNTEAFF,TRBV2,NA,TRBJ1-1,TRBD1
TGTGCCACCTCCCGGACTAGCGGTACCGGGGAGCTGTTTTTT,CATSRTSGTGELFF,TRBV7-2,NA,TRBJ2-2,TRBD2
TGTGCCAGCAGCCCCCGGACGGGAGGGGATACGCAGTATTTT,CASSPRTGGDTQYF,TRBV7-6,once,TRBJ2-3,TRBD2
TGCGCCAGCAGCCAAGAAAGGTCGGGGGATCGAGCTTTCTTT,CASSQERSGDRAFF,TRBV4-1,once,TRBJ1-1,NA
TGTGCCAGCAGCCTTGGCAGCGGGAGACAAGAGACCCAGTACTTC,CASSLGSGRQETQYF,TRBV7-2,NA,TRBJ2-5,TRBD2
TGTGCCAGCAGCTCTCTAGGGGGATACGAGCAGTACTTC,CASSSLGGYEQYF,TRBV7-2,NA,TRBJ2-7,NA
TGCGCCAGCAGCCGTCAGCCCCTAGCGGCCGGCACAGATACGCAGTATTTT,CASSRQPLAAGTDTQYF,TRBV4-1,NA,TRBJ2-3,TRBD2
TGTGCCAGCTGGGGCAGGGGGAGCACAGATACGCAGTATTTT,CASWGRGSTDTQYF,TRBV2,NA,TRBJ2-3,TRBD1
TGTGCCAGCAGCCAAGATCTTGACGGGAGGTTCCAGTACTTC,CASSQDLDGRFQYF,TRBV3-1/TRBV3-2,NA,TRBJ2-7,TRBD2
TGTGCCAGTAGTATAGCGGGCGGGAGAGGAACGGAGACCCAGTACTTC,CASSIAGGRGTETQYF,TRBV19,once,TRBJ2-5,TRBD2
TGTGCCAGCAGTTTATCTACGACAGGGCGGACTGGCTACACCTTC,CASSLSTTGRTGYTF,TRBV28,once,TRBJ1-2,TRBD1
TGTGCCACCAGTGTCCTACCGGGACAGCTTGAAAAACTGTTTTTT,CATSVLPGQLEKLFF,TRBV24-1,NA,TRBJ1-4,TRBD1
TGTGCCAGCAGCCCCACGTGGGGCTTCAATCAGCCCCAGCATTTT,CASSPTWGFNQPQHF,TRBV5-5,few,TRBJ1-5,NA
TGTGCCAGCAGCTTAACCAGAGGAGGGTGGACTGAAGCTTTCTTT,CASSLTRGGWTEAFF,TRBV13,NA,TRBJ1-1,NA
TGTGCCACCAGCAGAGATCTAATACCGGGGACTACTAGCACAGATACGCAGTATTTT,CATSRDLIPGTTSTDTQYF,TRBV15,NA,TRBJ2-3,TRBD2
TGCGCCAGCAGCCAAGACGGGGTGGGAAAACTGTTTTTT,CASSQDGVGKLFF,TRBV4-3,few,TRBJ1-4,NA
TGTGCCAGCTCACCAGGATTTAGCGGGACATATCAAGAGACCCAGTACTTC,CASSPGFSGTYQETQYF,TRBV18,many,TRBJ2-5,TRBD2
TGTGCCAGCAGTCTCGGACAGGGGCGCACTGAAGCTTTCTTT,CASSLGQGRTEAFF,TRBV7-2,NA,TRBJ1-1,TRBD1
TGCAGCGTTGGCCTAGCGGGAGGTTTGGGCACCGGGGAGCTGTTTTTT,CSVGLAGGLGTGELFF,TRBV29-1,NA,TRBJ2-2,TRBD2
TGTGCCAGCAGTGTTGGGACTAGCGCCACGGATGAGCAGTTCTTC,CASSVGTSATDEQFF,TRBV2,once,TRBJ2-1,TRBD2